The 27 T cell receptor beta chains listed next were all sequenced from one sample in a study of control samples from healthy donors and cancer patients. The protocol was immunoSEQ multiplex PCR, while the TCRdb copy is restricted to in-frame clones and leaves out a portion. The table records about 140,000 clones, 75% to 95% of them present only once. The source material was blood. These receptors came from a man aged 18 to 29 in good health.

This clone came up once. This rearrangement joins TRBV5-6 to TRBJ2-3; D not resolved. The CDR3 contains 12 residues. V gave up 2 bases and J gave up 6 bases, with 7 bases separating them. Germline CDR1 SGHDT, CDR2 YYEEEE. CDR3 DNA sequence: TGTGCCAGCAGCTTAGGATGGGATACGCAGTATTTT. Protein product: CASSLGWDTQYF.

V is TRBV7-2 and J is TRBJ2-7; TRBD2 agrees at 9 bases. CDR1 SGHTA and CDR2 FQGNSA come from the germline V gene. V lost 5 bases to trimming and J lost 4 bases; unmatched junction nucleotides: 3. This CDR3 has 13 residues. The CDR3 DNA reads TGTGCCAGCAGCCTTAGCGGGGGTTACGAGCAGTACTTC. Its translation: CASSLSGGYEQYF.

The J gene is TRBJ2-3, the V gene TRBV6-1; D uncertain. Germline V CDR1 and CDR2: MNHNS, SASEGT. V dropped 2 bases and J dropped 0 bases, with 9 bases sitting between them. CDR3 length: 15 residues. This CDR3 is CASSELVASTDTQYF. CDR3 sequence (DNA): TGTGCCAGCAGTGAACTAGTCGCTAGCACAGATACGCAGTATTTT.

V and J are TRBV9 and TRBJ1-1, with a weak D call TRBD1 (5 bases). The CDR3 is 17 amino acids. Trimming cost V 2 bases and J 1 base, with 18 bases left between them. Germline lookup yields CDR1 SGDLS and CDR2 YYNGEE. The CDR3: CASSVGRQILGNTEAFF. Here the CDR3 DNA reads TGTGCCAGCAGCGTCGGCAGACAGATCCTGGGGAACACTGAAGCTTTCTTT. Supplemented by reference TRBV9 and TRBJ1-1, the full variable domain reads DSGVTQTPKHLITATGQRVTLRCSPRSGDLSVYWYQQSLDQGLQFLIQYYNGEERAKGNILERFSAQQFPDLHSELNLSSLELGDSALYFCASSVGRQILGNTEAFFGQGTRLTVV.

CDR3 residues: CASSLEGVGEKLFF. For the CDR3, the DNA is TGTGCCAGCAGCTTGGAAGGTGTGGGGGAAAAACTGTTTTTT. V usage is TRBV5-5 and J usage is TRBJ1-4; D gene unclear. V was clipped by 0 bases and J by 8 bases, with 11 bases between them. This CDR3 spans 14 amino acids. CDR1 and CDR2 from the germline V gene are SGHKS and YYEKEE (reference sequence). Based on the CDR3 plus reference TRBV5-5 and TRBJ1-4, the full variable domain is DAGVTQSPTHLIKTRGQQVTLRCSPISGHKSVSWYQQVLGQGPQFIFQYYEKEERGRGNFPDRFSARQFPNYSSELNVNALLLGDSALYLCASSLEGVGEKLFFGSGTQLSVL.

This chain uses TRBV6-6 with TRBJ1-4, with 8 bases lining up with TRBD1. Germline-derived CDR1 and CDR2 are MNHNY and SVGAGI (reference sequence). The CDR3 length is 15 residues. V dropped 4 bases and J dropped 6; count of bases not matched to a gene: 7. DNA for the CDR3: TGTGCCAGCAGTTGGGGACAGGTTCCGGATGAAAAACTGTTTTTT. Translation: CASSWGQVPDEKLFF.

This clone was observed a few times. The chain combines TRBV7-9 with TRBJ1-5; 8 nucleotides match TRBD1. Germline trimming cut 5 bases from V and 3 bases from J; bases unmatched to any gene: 6. Germline V CDR1 and CDR2: SEHNR, FQNEAQ (reference sequence). This CDR3 spans 15 amino acids. The CDR3 nucleotides are TGTGCCAGCAGCCCCGGACAGGGCCACAATCAGCCCCAGCATTTT. Translating it yields CASSPGQGHNQPQHF.

The genes are TRBV6-5 and TRBJ2-1; D possibly matches TRBD1 or TRBD2 (5 bases each). The CDR3 has 12 amino acids. Germline CDR1 is MNHEY and CDR2 is SVGAGI. V was shortened by 0 bases and J by 15 bases, with 12 bases between the two germline ends. The CDR3 sequence is CASSYSGTATFF. As DNA, the CDR3 is TGTGCCAGCAGTTACTCCGGGACGGCGACGTTCTTC.

Turning to this clone: In the same sample, other DNA sequences code for this CDR3. The rearrangement uses TRBV6-5 and TRBJ1-1; D is undetermined. The CDR3 runs to 11 residues. Trimming left V 6 bases short and J 5 bases short, with 7 bases between. Germline-derived CDR1 and CDR2 are MNHEY and SVGAGI. In DNA form, the CDR3 reads TGTGCCAGCAGAAGAGGGACTGAAGCTTTCTTT. Encoded protein: CASRRGTEAFF.

The count of this clone is one. The V call is TRBV24-1, the J call TRBJ2-7; weak D call: TRBD1 (6 bases). V gave up 0 bases and J gave up 6 bases, with 11 bases separating them. There are 14 residues in the CDR3. Germline CDR1 reads KGHDR; CDR2 reads SFDVKD. The CDR3 loop reads CATSDLTGIREQYF. Here the CDR3 DNA reads TGTGCCACCAGTGATTTGACAGGGATCCGCGAGCAGTACTTC.

The rearrangement uses TRBV6-2 or TRBV6-3 and TRBJ2-3; the match to TRBD2 covers 14 bases. With 0 bases clipped from V and 4 bases from J, the junction kept 0 bases outside the gene matches. CDR3 length: 16 amino acids. Germline-derived CDR1 and CDR2 are MNHEY and SVGEGT. Here the CDR3 DNA reads TGTGCCAGCAGTTACTCGGGACTAGCGGGGGCAGATACGCAGTATTTT. This sequence encodes CASSYSGLAGADTQYF.

The rearrangement links TRBV6-6 to TRBJ2-3, with D maybe TRBD2 (5 bases). Germline assignment: CDR1 MNHNY and CDR2 SVGAGI (reference sequence). V lost 5 bases and J lost 1, with 16 bases in between. The CDR3 runs to 16 residues. The CDR3: CASSLSAGYGTDTQYF. The CDR3 DNA reads TGTGCCAGCAGTCTGTCGGCGGGCTACGGCACAGATACGCAGTATTTT.

This sequence joins TRBV18 and TRBJ2-3; 13 positions match TRBD2. Germline V gene sequence: CDR1 KGHSH, CDR2 LQKENI. The CDR3 covers 14 residues. Trimming took 6 bases from V and 5 from J; bases not matched to a gene: 2. This chain's CDR3 is CASSRLAGGDTQYF. The CDR3 coding sequence is TGTGCCAGCTCGCGACTAGCGGGGGGAGATACGCAGTATTTT.

This chain joins TRBV7-3 and TRBJ2-2, with 10 bases that match TRBD1. This CDR3 spans 15 amino acids. CDR1 and CDR2 (germline): SGHTA, FQGTGA. J gave up 3 bases and V 5 bases, and 3 bases lay outside the gene matches. The CDR3 sequence is CASSPGQGDTGELFF. CDR3 in DNA: TGTGCCAGCAGCCCCGGACAGGGGGACACCGGGGAGCTGTTTTTT.

The chain is built from TRBV6-4 and TRBJ2-1; D gene uncertain. Trimming took off 0 bases at V and 3 bases at J, with 15 bases between the two ends. This CDR3 is 17 amino acids long. Germline V lookup: CDR1 MRHNA, CDR2 SNTAGT. CDR3 bases: TGTGCCAGCAGTGACTCGACCGGGTCGTCTCTCTACAATGAGCAGTTCTTC. Its translation is CASSDSTGSSLYNEQFF.

The rearrangement joins TRBV7-2 to TRBJ1-3; 8 bases agree with TRBD1. The length of the CDR3 is 16 residues. CDR1 SGHTA and CDR2 FQGNSA come from the germline V gene. J was trimmed by 2 bases and V by 4 bases; bases with no gene match: 7. The CDR3 protein is CASSYGQGRAGNTIYF. Written as DNA, the CDR3 is TGTGCCAGCAGCTACGGACAGGGTCGGGCTGGAAACACCATATATTTT.

This chain uses TRBV28 with TRBJ1-1; 10 bases align to TRBD1. The germline CDR1 and CDR2 sequences are MDHEN and SYDVKM. The CDR3 runs 12 residues. The V gene end was trimmed by 10 bases and the J gene end by 4 bases; junction bases not matched to a gene: 3. The CDR3 DNA sequence: TGTGCCATCCGGACAGGGGGCACTGAAGCTTTCTTT. As protein: CAIRTGGTEAFF.

The chain is built from TRBV5-4 and TRBJ2-1; the match to TRBD2 covers 9 bases. This CDR3 spans 16 amino acids. Germline values: CDR1 SGHNT, CDR2 YYREEE (reference sequence). With V trimmed by 1 base and J by 2 bases, 4 bases remained unmatched. In DNA form, the CDR3 reads TGTGCCAGCAGCTTGAGTAGCGGGGGCCCCTACAATGAGCAGTTCTTC. It translates to CASSLSSGGPYNEQFF.

This clone came up a few times. The rearrangement uses TRBV6-1 and TRBJ1-5; unclear D gene. From germline, CDR1 is MNHNS and CDR2 SASEGT. This CDR3 region has 13 residues. The ends were cut back, 1 base at V and 4 bases at J, with 5 bases in the middle. The chain's CDR3 is CASSEGGNQPQHF. The CDR3 nucleotides are TGTGCCAGCAGTGAAGGAGGGAATCAGCCCCAGCATTTT.

As DNA, the CDR3 is TGCGCCAGCAGTGAGGACTTTGAGGGGGGCCTAGACTCTGGGGCCAACGTCCTGACTTTC. Translated, it gives CASSEDFEGGLDSGANVLTF. The J gene is TRBJ2-6, the V gene TRBV10-1, with D possibly called TRBD1 or TRBD2 (6 bases each). CDR1 is WNHNN, CDR2 SYGVQD, per germline (reference sequence). The CDR3 consists of 20 residues. The V gene lost 2 bases and the J gene lost 0 bases, with 20 bases spanning the gap.

The rearrangement uses TRBV19 and TRBJ1-2; D is possibly TRBD1 (5 bases). Germline values: CDR1 LNHDA, CDR2 SQIVND (reference sequence). Trimming pared 2 bases from V and 0 bases from J, leaving 10 bases between. CDR3 length: 15 residues. This CDR3 is CASSISAGPNYGYTF. In DNA form, the CDR3 reads TGTGCCAGTAGTATATCGGCAGGGCCTAACTATGGCTACACCTTC.

The V gene is TRBV19, the J gene TRBJ1-2, with 12 bases fitting TRBD1. CDR3 length: 13 residues. Germline V gene data show CDR1 as LNHDA and CDR2 as SQIVND (reference sequence). V was pared by 5 bases and J by 8 bases, with 3 bases of the junction left unmatched. The CDR3 region is CASSRDRGRGYTF. As DNA, the CDR3 is TGTGCCAGTAGTCGGGACAGGGGGCGCGGCTACACCTTC.

The J gene is TRBJ2-7, the V gene TRBV2; D possibly matches TRBD1 or TRBD2 (6 bases each). Germline V gene lookup returns CDR1 SNHLY and CDR2 FYNNEI. V lost 7 bases and J lost 6, with 16 bases in between. This CDR3 spans 13 amino acids. CDR3 sequence (DNA): TGTGCCAGCACGGGGGCTCACGACTCCGAGCAGTACTTC. It encodes CASTGAHDSEQYF.

The J gene is TRBJ1-5, the V gene TRBV11-2; no clear D. Trimming took off 5 bases at V and 5 bases at J, with 10 bases between the two ends. The CDR3 is 13 residues long. Germline V CDR1 and CDR2: SGHAT, FQNNGV. In nucleotides, the CDR3 is TGTGCCAGCAGCCCGGGGAGGGATCAGCCCCAGCATTTT. It specifies CASSPGRDQPQHF.

The chain links TRBV4-2 to TRBJ2-7, with 10 bases lining up with TRBD1. CDR1 and CDR2 (germline): LGHNA, YNFKEQ. CDR3 size: 16 residues. The V segment lost 0 bases and the J segment 6 bases; nucleotides outside the gene matches: 8. CDR3 DNA sequence: TGTGCCAGCAGCCAAGAGGGACAGGGGAGCCCCCGCGAGCAGTACTTC. Translation gives CASSQEGQGSPREQYF.

V is TRBV7-8 and J is TRBJ1-2; D is uncertain. V was shortened by 5 bases and J by 3 bases, with 7 bases between the two germline ends. The length of the CDR3 is 12 residues. Per germline, CDR1 SGHVS and CDR2 FQNEAQ. CDR3 in amino acids: CASSLDDYGYTF. The CDR3 coding sequence is TGTGCCAGCAGCCTAGACGACTATGGCTACACCTTC.

This chain connects TRBV3-1 (or the pseudogene TRBV3-2) to TRBJ2-7; D may be TRBD2 (6 bases). V dropped 4 bases and J dropped 7 bases, with 17 bases sitting between them. CDR1 LGHDT and CDR2 YNNKEL come from the germline V gene (reference sequence). The CDR3 sequence is 14 residues long. The CDR3 region is CASSLTSTSYEQYF. The CDR3 DNA is TGTGCCAGCAGCCTCACCTCCACTAGCTATGAGCAGTACTTC.